The 26 T cell receptor beta chains listed next were all sequenced from one sample in a study of blood T cell repertoires in COVID-19. TCRdb's table, derived via immunoSEQ multiplex PCR, lists solely in-frame clones and lacks some. The data show more than 85,000 clones, around 84% seen once. The material sequenced was peripheral blood. All receptors come from a woman of 80 years or more with active or convalescent COVID-19.

The rearrangement joins TRBV27 to TRBJ2-3; 14 bases are shared with TRBD2. Trimming took 5 bases from V and 2 from J; bases not matched to a gene: 3. Germline V gene lookup returns CDR1 MNHEY and CDR2 SMNVEV (reference sequence). The CDR3 runs to 16 residues. The CDR3 bases are TGTGCCAGCAGTGGGGGACTAGCGGGAGCCACAGATACGCAGTATTTT. It is translated as CASSGGLAGATDTQYF.

V is TRBV19 and J is TRBJ2-1; the D gene is possibly TRBD2 (7 bases). This CDR3 contains 17 residues. Germline V lookup: CDR1 LNHDA, CDR2 SQIVND (reference sequence). V lost 7 bases and J 6 bases, leaving 25 bases between the germline ends. The chain's CDR3 is CASTITSGGGSSNEQFF. CDR3 sequence (DNA): TGTGCCAGTACCATTACGTCCGGGGGCGGGAGTAGCAATGAGCAGTTCTTC.

The rearrangement joins TRBV5-4 to TRBJ2-1, with TRBD1 as a possible D gene (10 bases). Germline CDR1 reads SGHNT; CDR2 reads YYREEE (reference sequence). V dropped 5 bases and J dropped 10 bases, with 28 bases sitting between them. This CDR3 is 17 amino acids long. The CDR3 DNA reads as TGTGCCAGCAGATGGACAGGGGGAACTAGCGGGTTCCGCGAGCAGTTCTTC. This translates into CASRWTGGTSGFREQFF. The variable domain in full, completed from reference TRBV5-4 and TRBJ2-1, reads ETGVTQSPTHLIKTRGQQVTLRCSSQSGHNTVSWYQQALGQGPQFIFQYYREEENGRGNFPPRFSGLQFPNYSSELNVNALELDDSALYLCASRWTGGTSGFREQFFGPGTRLTVL.

The chain carries TRBV19 and TRBJ2-4; 7 bases match TRBD1. V trimming: 3 bases; J trimming: 5 bases; junction bases outside the gene matches: 10. In germline, CDR1 is LNHDA, CDR2 SQIVND (reference sequence). This CDR3 region has 16 residues. Written as DNA, the CDR3 is TGTGCCAGTAGTATTTGGGTAGGGGGCGCTGAAAACATTCAGTACTTC. Translated, it gives CASSIWVGGAENIQYF.

The gene calls are TRBV7-2 and TRBJ2-5, with TRBD1 as a possible D gene (5 bases). V dropped 1 base and J dropped 4 bases, with 13 bases sitting between them. CDR1 SGHTA and CDR2 FQGNSA come from the germline V gene. There are 15 residues in the CDR3. The CDR3 DNA reads TGTGCCAGCAGCTTAGGGCAGGGCCTCCTAGAGACCCAGTACTTC. Its translation is CASSLGQGLLETQYF.

Remarks on this clone: In the same sample, other DNA sequences code for this CDR3. V is TRBV28 and J is TRBJ2-7; weak D call: TRBD2 (5 bases). CDR3 size: 13 residues. Looked up from germline, CDR1 is MDHEN and CDR2 is SYDVKM. The ends were cut back, 5 bases at V and 3 bases at J, with 11 bases in the middle. The CDR3 spells CASSGGPIYEQYF. The CDR3 coding sequence is TGTGCCAGCAGTGGAGGTCCCATCTACGAGCAGTACTTC.

V usage is TRBV5-1 and J usage is TRBJ2-5; TRBD2 aligns across 11 bases. V was clipped by 4 bases and J by 4 bases; unmatched bases: 6. The length of the CDR3 is 15 residues. Germline CDR1 reads SGHRS; CDR2 reads YFSETQ. CDR3 sequence reads: CASSQGLAEGETQYF. The CDR3 bases are TGCGCCAGCAGCCAGGGACTAGCGGAGGGAGAGACCCAGTACTTC.

This rearrangement joins TRBV3-1 (or the pseudogene TRBV3-2) to TRBJ1-2; a possible D gene is TRBD1 (5 bases). The CDR3 is 13 residues long. With 2 bases removed from V and 8 bases from J, the gap between germline ends came to 12 bases. Germline values: CDR1 LGHDT, CDR2 YNNKEL (reference sequence). The CDR3 nucleotides are TGTGCCAGCAGCCAATCCGTGGGGCGGGGCTACACCTTC. Its translation is CASSQSVGRGYTF.

The rearrangement uses TRBV28 and TRBJ2-3; the match to TRBD2 covers 11 bases. This CDR3 spans 18 amino acids. CDR1 and CDR2 (germline): MDHEN, SYDVKM. With 5 bases clipped from V and 1 base from J, the junction kept 11 bases outside the gene matches. CDR3 DNA: TGTGCCAGCAGTCCACGTAGCGGGAGGGCCGTTCGCACAGATACGCAGTATTTT. Its translation is CASSPRSGRAVRTDTQYF.

The V call is TRBV2, the J call TRBJ1-4; TRBD1 agrees at 7 bases. Looked up from germline, CDR1 is SNHLY and CDR2 is FYNNEI. J lost 4 bases, V lost 6 bases, and 11 bases had no gene match. The CDR3 loop spans 16 amino acids. The CDR3 here is CASRTGTAIINEKLFF. The CDR3 nucleotides read TGTGCCAGCAGAACCGGGACAGCAATTATTAATGAAAAACTGTTTTTT.

The gene calls are TRBV11-3 and TRBJ2-3; weak D call: TRBD1 (7 bases). CDR1 and CDR2 from the germline V gene are SGHNT and YENEEA. V lost 5 bases to trimming and J lost 1 base, with 28 bases between them. This CDR3 comprises 20 residues. The CDR3 loop is CASSPGQGRGTASRTDTQYF. The CDR3 DNA follows: TGTGCCAGCAGCCCCGGTCAAGGCCGCGGGACAGCTTCCCGCACAGATACGCAGTATTTT.

The V and J genes are TRBV19 and TRBJ1-4; D ambiguous. There are 15 residues in the CDR3. Trimming pared 4 bases from V and 1 base from J, leaving 10 bases between. CDR1 is LNHDA and CDR2 is SQIVND in the germline V gene (reference sequence). The CDR3 here is CASSTGGQTNEKLFF. CDR3 coding DNA: TGTGCCAGTAGTACCGGTGGTCAAACTAATGAAAAACTGTTTTTT.

The chain combines TRBV10-3 with TRBJ2-7; no firm D call. Germline assignment: CDR1 ENHRY and CDR2 SYGVKD. The CDR3 sequence is 14 residues long. V dropped 5 bases and J dropped 0 bases, with 11 bases sitting between them. CDR3 sequence reads: CAISSGRSSYEQYF. The CDR3 bases are TGTGCCATCAGTTCCGGTAGGAGCTCCTACGAGCAGTACTTC.

V and J are TRBV18 and TRBJ1-1, with D possibly matching TRBD1 (6 bases). This CDR3 has 15 residues. The germline gives CDR1 KGHSH, CDR2 LQKENI. The ends were cut back, 4 bases at V and 1 base at J, with 13 bases in the middle. CDR3 in amino acids: CASSLARGANTEAFF. CDR3 nucleotide sequence: TGTGCCAGCTCACTTGCCAGGGGAGCGAACACTGAAGCTTTCTTT.

This clone was seen just once. The CDR3 DNA follows: TGCGCCAGCACTGAAGGGGCTCCGCCAGGCACTGAAGCTTTCTTT. It codes for CASTEGAPPGTEAFF. The chain employs TRBV5-1 and TRBJ1-1; tentative D call: TRBD1 (5 bases). The CDR3 length is 15 residues. The V end was cut by 6 bases, the J end by 4 bases, with 19 bases between. CDR1 is SGHRS and CDR2 is YFSETQ in the germline V gene.

The rearrangement joins TRBV3-1 (or the pseudogene TRBV3-2) to TRBJ2-2; TRBD1 is a possible D gene (6 bases). Trimming took 1 base from V and 5 from J, leaving 17 bases between them. CDR1 and CDR2 from the germline V gene are LGHDT and YNNKEL (reference sequence). The CDR3 totals 17 residues. CDR3 sequence reads: CASSQAIQGFQTGELFF. The CDR3 region has the DNA TGTGCCAGCAGCCAAGCAATCCAGGGGTTTCAAACCGGGGAGCTGTTTTTT.

The rearrangement links TRBV24-1 to TRBJ2-7, with TRBD2 matching 14 bases. The V segment lost 4 bases and the J segment 5 bases; nucleotides outside the gene matches: 6. Germline CDR1 and CDR2: KGHDR and SFDVKD. The CDR3 is 16 residues long. CDR3 protein: CATSDSWTSGRNEQYF. The CDR3 nucleotides are TGTGCCACCAGTGACTCGTGGACTAGCGGGAGGAACGAGCAGTACTTC.

The chain links TRBV24-1 to TRBJ2-3; the D gene is possibly TRBD2 (5 bases). Germline values: CDR1 KGHDR, CDR2 SFDVKD. Between the trimmed V and J ends, which lost 4 bases and 11 bases, there was a span of 15 bases. The CDR3 has 13 residues. The CDR3 coding sequence is TGTGCCACCAGTGAGGTTGCGGGTCGGAGGCAGTATTTT. It encodes CATSEVAGRRQYF.

The gene calls are TRBV11-2 and TRBJ1-3, with a possible D match to TRBD1 (5 bases). The length of the CDR3 is 17 residues. V was cut by 6 bases and J by 0 bases, with 18 bases left in between. The V gene's germline CDR1 is SGHAT and CDR2 FQNNGV. The CDR3 region is CASRQPGLMYSGNTIYF. DNA of the CDR3: TGTGCCAGCAGACAACCGGGACTCATGTACTCTGGAAACACCATATATTTT. Variable domain in full (rest from reference TRBV11-2 and TRBJ1-3): EAGVAQSPRYKIIEKRQSVAFWCNPISGHATLYWYQQILGQGPKLLIQFQNNGVVDDSQLPKDRFSAERLKGVDSTLKIQPAKLEDSAVYLCASRQPGLMYSGNTIYFGEGSWLTVV.

This clone was found a few times. The chain recombines TRBV7-3 with TRBJ2-7; maybe TRBD1 (6 bases). V lost 2 bases, J lost 1 base, and 12 bases lay in between. Germline V gene sequence: CDR1 SGHTA, CDR2 FQGTGA. There are 15 residues in the CDR3. The CDR3 DNA reads as TGTGCCAGCAGCTTATCGCCAGGGGATTCCTACGAGCAGTACTTC. Translation: CASSLSPGDSYEQYF. Combining the CDR3 with reference TRBV7-3 and TRBJ2-7 gives the whole variable domain GAGVSQTPSNKVTEKGKYVELRCDPISGHTALYWYRQSLGQGPEFLIYFQGTGAADDSGLPNDRFFAVRPEGSVSTLKIQRTERGDSAVYLCASSLSPGDSYEQYFGPGTRLTVT.

The chain combines TRBV4-1 with TRBJ1-1; the D gene is possibly TRBD1 (6 bases). Per germline, CDR1 MGHRA and CDR2 YSYEKL. The CDR3 is 11 residues long. V lost 3 bases to trimming and J lost 11 bases, with 10 bases between them. CDR3 region: CASSHRDNAFF. In nucleotides, the CDR3 is TGCGCCAGCAGCCATAGGGACAACGCTTTCTTT.

In this sample, this clone turned up once. The chain carries TRBV5-1 and TRBJ1-2, with TRBD1 identical over 8 bases. This CDR3 spans 15 amino acids. Germline trimming cut 4 bases from V and 0 bases from J; bases unmatched to any gene: 5. Germline V gives CDR1 SGHRS, CDR2 YFSETQ. CDR3 region: CASSPGGASNYGYTF. As DNA, the CDR3 is TGCGCCAGCAGCCCAGGGGGCGCTTCTAACTATGGCTACACCTTC.

The V call is TRBV5-6, the J call TRBJ2-2, with D perhaps TRBD2 (6 bases). Deletions cut 5 bases from V and 4 bases from J, with 12 bases between. Germline CDR1 SGHDT, CDR2 YYEEEE. The CDR3 extends over 14 amino acids. CDR3 sequence: CASRDVRGTGELFF. CDR3 coding DNA: TGTGCCAGCAGGGATGTGCGGGGCACCGGGGAGCTGTTTTTT.

The chain is built from TRBV14 and TRBJ1-3; D is perhaps TRBD1 (5 bases). CDR1 SGHDN and CDR2 FVKESK come from the germline V gene. This CDR3 is 13 amino acids long. V shed 4 bases and J shed 2 bases, with 6 bases lying between them. This CDR3 reads CASSRRAGNTIYF. CDR3 sequence (DNA): TGTGCCAGCAGCCGCAGGGCTGGAAACACCATATATTTT.

The chain uses TRBV4-2 and TRBJ2-3; tentative D call: TRBD2 (6 bases). The CDR3 runs to 17 residues. CDR1 and CDR2 (germline): LGHNA, YNFKEQ. Trimming removed 3 bases from V and 5 bases from J, with 21 bases in between. CDR3: CASSHYPSDRGEDTQYF. In DNA form, the CDR3 reads TGTGCCAGCAGCCACTATCCTAGCGACAGAGGTGAAGATACGCAGTATTTT.

The rearrangement joins TRBV25-1 to TRBJ2-1; 8 bases map to TRBD2. Germline loops: CDR1 MGHDK, CDR2 SYGVNS. The junction had 13 bases not matched to a gene; V was cut back by 2 bases and J by 7 bases. This CDR3 comprises 17 residues. The CDR3 nucleotides are TGTGCCAGCAGTGAACCCCCGGGGGGGGCGAGTCAAAATGAGCAGTTCTTC. This gives the protein CASSEPPGGASQNEQFF.